One and the same sample provided the 3 T cell receptor beta chains below, sequenced in a study of STAT5B mutations in CD4+ large granular lymphocyte leukemia. Generated by immunoSEQ multiplex PCR, the TCRdb table keeps only in-frame clones and is missing some. The repertoire consists of around 37,000 clones, with more than 70% occurring once and the leading ten covering around 0.5%. Material for sequencing was CD4+ T cells from blood buffy coats. These TCRs come from a human donor in good health.

J is TRBJ2-5 and V is TRBV10-3; D possibly corresponds to TRBD1 (6 bases). Germline CDR1 ENHRY, CDR2 SYGVKD. This CDR3 has 13 residues. V lost 7 bases, J lost 2 bases, and 11 bases lay in between. CDR3 sequence (DNA): TGTGCCATCACTGACAGGCCTCAAGAGACCCAGTACTTC. Amino acid sequence: CAITDRPQETQYF.

CDR3 DNA sequence: TGCGCCAGCAGCCAGCGGGATTCAACAGATACGCAGTATTTT. It is translated as CASSQRDSTDTQYF. The rearrangement joins TRBV4-1 to TRBJ2-3; D is perhaps TRBD2 (6 bases). This CDR3 spans 14 amino acids. Germline lookup yields CDR1 MGHRA and CDR2 YSYEKL. V lost 3 bases and J lost 3, with 10 bases in between.

This clone showed up just once. This chain connects TRBV6-6 to TRBJ2-5, with TRBD1 matching 8 bases. The trim removed 4 bases at V and 5 bases at J, leaving 9 bases unmatched. Germline V gene sequence: CDR1 MNHNY, CDR2 SVGAGI (reference sequence). This CDR3 region has 15 residues. The CDR3 protein is CASSSGQGFSETQYF. CDR3 in DNA: TGTGCCAGCAGTTCAGGACAGGGTTTCTCGGAGACCCAGTACTTC.